This T cell receptor beta chain stems from a study of Ad26.COV2.S vaccination and SARS-CoV-2 variants. Study details: The donor participated in the COV1001 trial, in its Ad26.COV2.S arm. The authors gave Ad26.COV2.S intramuscularly, either once or twice 56 days apart.

The treatment is: some 19 received Ad26.COV2.S at low or high dose, single or two shots; about 5 received placebo; per-sample allocation not given. Collection of samples fell on day 63 after the first vaccine or placebo injection. The data were produced by immunoSEQ multiplex PCR, yet TCRdb's version contains in-frame clones alone and is incomplete. Here the sample spans fewer than 500,000 clones, 90% being singletons. The CDR3 consists of 16 residues. Germline V gene sequence: CDR1 LNHDA, CDR2 SQIVND (reference sequence). Germline trimming cut 1 base from V and 6 bases from J; bases unmatched to any gene: 8.

The chain employs TRBV19 and TRBJ2-1; TRBD1 agrees at 8 bases. The TCR was taken from a person between 18 and 59 years old who received the Ad26.COV2.S COVID-19 vaccine or a placebo. The starting material was peripheral blood, obtained in a trial of Ad26.COV2.S vaccine versus placebo. CDR3 amino acids: CASSIGEQGVPNEQFF. As DNA, the CDR3 is TGTGCCAGTAGTATAGGTGAACAGGGGGTCCCCAATGAGCAGTTCTTC.